The 6 T cell receptor beta chains in this list originate from one sample, sequenced in a study of blood T cell repertoires in COVID-19. Using immunoSEQ multiplex PCR, the repertoire was profiled, and TCRdb retains in-frame clones only, with some absent. The table shows 280,000 or so clones, with 80% to 90% occurring only once. The sample was PBMCs or T cells enriched from blood (not recorded which). The receptors were gathered from a young man who had recovered from COVID-19.

The genes are TRBV5-8 and TRBJ2-7; D is unclear. Trimming cost V 0 bases and J 7 bases, with 14 bases left between them. Germline V lookup: CDR1 SGHTS, CDR2 YDEGEE. The CDR3 consists of 14 residues. The CDR3 loop is CASSLVPTYGEQYF. The CDR3 coding sequence is TGTGCCAGCAGCTTGGTACCGACCTACGGGGAGCAGTACTTC.

The chain combines TRBV19 with TRBJ1-2; D gene ambiguous. With 1 base removed from V and 2 bases from J, the gap between germline ends came to 11 bases. Germline V gene sequence: CDR1 LNHDA, CDR2 SQIVND (reference sequence). The CDR3 runs 15 residues. DNA of the CDR3: TGTGCCAGTAGTATAGGTTGGTCGGGGAACTATGGCTACACCTTC. This translates into CASSIGWSGNYGYTF.

The chain employs TRBV9 and TRBJ2-1; possibly TRBD2 for D (6 bases). The CDR3 length is 15 residues. Germline V gene lookup returns CDR1 SGDLS and CDR2 YYNGEE. The V gene lost 0 bases and the J gene lost 10 bases, with 17 bases spanning the gap. The CDR3 loop is CASSVEGLPTMEQFF. DNA of the CDR3: TGTGCCAGCAGCGTAGAGGGACTGCCAACTATGGAGCAGTTCTTC.

About this clone: Other DNA sequences in this specimen translate into the identical CDR3. V is TRBV11-2 and J is TRBJ2-7; tentative D call: TRBD1 (6 bases). Germline loops: CDR1 SGHAT, CDR2 FQNNGV. The CDR3 sequence is 15 residues long. V lost 0 bases to trimming and J lost 3 bases, with 12 bases between them. This CDR3 is CASSLDPGQSYEQYF. The CDR3 region has the DNA TGTGCCAGCAGCTTAGATCCTGGACAGAGCTACGAGCAGTACTTC. Full variable domain (remainder filled in from reference TRBV11-2 and TRBJ2-7): EAGVAQSPRYKIIEKRQSVAFWCNPISGHATLYWYQQILGQGPKLLIQFQNNGVVDDSQLPKDRFSAERLKGVDSTLKIQPAKLEDSAVYLCASSLDPGQSYEQYFGPGTRLTVT.

The V gene is TRBV27, the J gene TRBJ1-2; TRBD1 might be the D (6 bases). Germline V gives CDR1 MNHEY, CDR2 SMNVEV (reference sequence). The V end was cut by 3 bases, the J end by 3 bases, with 17 bases between. The CDR3 covers 16 residues. As DNA, the CDR3 is TGTGCCAGCAGTTTGGGGGCAGGGGCCACCCACTATGGCTACACCTTC. It encodes CASSLGAGATHYGYTF.

This clone was detected once. The chain recombines TRBV6-5 with TRBJ1-2; D is ambiguous. V lost 4 bases and J 1 base, leaving 7 bases between the germline ends. This CDR3 contains 13 residues. Germline lookup yields CDR1 MNHEY and CDR2 SVGAGI. This chain's CDR3 is CASSLASNYGYTF. In DNA form, the CDR3 reads TGTGCCAGCAGTTTGGCCAGTAACTATGGCTACACCTTC.